The 5 T cell receptor beta chains below come from one sample, sequenced in a study of shared clonotypes between healthy human individuals. Clones were read by immunoSEQ multiplex PCR, and TCRdb kept only the in-frame ones, dropping some. The sample has more than 2,000,000 clones; approximately 90% are singletons. The sample comprised naive CD4+ T cells sorted from blood. Noted subset: CD45RA+ positively selected. These receptors were collected from a man aged 18 to 29 in good health.

The V call is TRBV18, the J call TRBJ2-1, with 8 nucleotides matching TRBD2. V shed 1 base and J 7 bases; nucleotides not matched to a gene: 6. Per germline, CDR1 KGHSH and CDR2 LQKENI. The CDR3 extends over 15 amino acids. CDR3 nucleotides: TGTGCCAGCTCACCACTAGCGGGGCTGGGGAATGAGCAGTTCTTC. Its translation: CASSPLAGLGNEQFF.

The V call is TRBV6-1, the J call TRBJ2-7; D perhaps matches TRBD2 (6 bases). V was cut by 6 bases and J by 5 bases, with 14 bases left in between. Germline values: CDR1 MNHNS, CDR2 SASEGT. This CDR3 has 13 residues. CDR3 coding DNA: TGTGCCAGCAGAGTTAGGGGAGGCAACGAGCAGTACTTC. Translation gives CASRVRGGNEQYF.

V gene TRBV11-3 combines with J gene TRBJ2-1, with TRBD1 matching 7 bases. This CDR3 has 14 residues. The J segment lost 6 bases and the V segment lost 5 bases, leaving 7 bases of the junction unmatched. The germline V gene encodes CDR1 SGHNT and CDR2 YENEEA. CDR3 sequence reads: CASSPTGSTNEQFF. The CDR3 DNA sequence: TGTGCCAGCAGCCCGACAGGGAGCACCAATGAGCAGTTCTTC.

This chain links TRBV29-1 with TRBJ2-3; 8 nucleotides agree with TRBD2. V shed 4 bases, J shed 1 base, and the junction held 4 bases outside the gene matches. Germline V CDR1 and CDR2: SQVTM, ANQGSEA. This CDR3 is 14 amino acids long. The CDR3 loop is CSVGQRERTDTQYF. CDR3 coding DNA: TGCAGCGTTGGTCAGCGGGAGCGCACAGATACGCAGTATTTT.

The CDR3 loop is CASSYAVTNEKLFF. The CDR3 coding sequence is TGTGCCAGCAGTTACGCGGTAACTAATGAAAAACTGTTTTTT. The gene calls are TRBV6-5 and TRBJ1-4, with D unresolved. The V gene's germline CDR1 is MNHEY and CDR2 SVGAGI. This CDR3 region has 14 residues. Trimming took 2 bases from V and 1 from J, leaving 5 bases between them.